Shown below are 26 T cell receptor beta chains from a single sample sequenced in a study of cytotoxic CD8 clonotypes in ibrutinib-treated CLL. The data were produced by immunoSEQ multiplex PCR, yet TCRdb's version contains in-frame clones alone and is incomplete. The table includes 120,000 to 150,000 clones, less than 95% detected once. Sample: PBMCs, taken after 12 months of ibrutinib treatment. The receptors here all came from a human donor with chronic lymphocytic leukemia.

This clone was recorded once. The gene calls are TRBV28 and TRBJ2-7; TRBD2 matches 9 bases. J gave up 1 base and V 8 bases, and 15 bases lay outside the gene matches. This CDR3 comprises 17 residues. From germline, CDR1 is MDHEN and CDR2 SYDVKM. The CDR3 bases are TGTGCCAGCTCCGTGGTGGGGGCGGGAGGGAATTCCTACGAGCAGTACTTC. Protein: CASSVVGAGGNSYEQYF.

The genes are TRBV5-8 and TRBJ2-6; D is possibly TRBD2 (5 bases). V was pared by 4 bases and J by 0 bases, with 14 bases between. Germline V lookup: CDR1 SGHTS, CDR2 YDEGEE. This CDR3 has 17 amino acids. DNA of the CDR3: TGTGCCAGCAGCGCGAGGGCATACTCCTCTGGGGCCAACGTCCTGACTTTC. It encodes CASSARAYSSGANVLTF.

The rearrangement links TRBV28 to TRBJ2-3, with 12 bases that match TRBD2. The CDR3 has 14 amino acids. Germline CDR1 MDHEN, CDR2 SYDVKM. With 4 bases clipped from V and 5 bases from J, the junction kept 1 base outside the gene matches. In DNA, the CDR3 is TGTGCCAGCAGTTCTAGCGGGAGGGTAGATACGCAGTATTTT. As protein: CASSSSGRVDTQYF.

V usage is TRBV28 and J usage is TRBJ1-1; D unresolved. The ends were cut back, 5 bases at V and 1 base at J, with 5 bases in the middle. In germline, CDR1 is MDHEN, CDR2 SYDVKM. The CDR3 extends over 12 amino acids. CDR3 protein: CASSRQNTEAFF. The CDR3 coding sequence is TGTGCCAGCAGTAGACAGAACACTGAAGCTTTCTTT.

This sequence joins TRBV11-3 and TRBJ2-2; D not certain. This CDR3 has 14 residues. In germline, CDR1 is SGHNT, CDR2 YENEEA. The V end was cut by 1 base, the J end by 2 bases, with 5 bases between. This CDR3 reads CASSLAQNTGELFF. DNA for the CDR3: TGTGCCAGCAGCTTAGCCCAAAACACCGGGGAGCTGTTTTTT.

The chain links TRBV9 to TRBJ1-5; perhaps TRBD1 as D (6 bases). V was clipped by 0 bases and J by 6 bases, with 13 bases between them. The CDR3 is 15 residues long. Germline CDR1 SGDLS, CDR2 YYNGEE. The CDR3 loop reads CASSVGTGSGQPQHF. The CDR3 region has the DNA TGTGCCAGCAGCGTAGGAACAGGGTCGGGTCAGCCCCAGCATTTT.

V gene TRBV6-5 combines with J gene TRBJ2-5; tentatively, D is TRBD1 (6 bases). V gave up 6 bases and J gave up 3 bases, with 17 bases separating them. CDR3 length: 15 residues. CDR1 is MNHEY and CDR2 is SVGAGI in the germline V gene. The CDR3, as DNA: TGTGCCAGCAGCACGACCAGTGGGACAAAAGAGACCCAGTACTTC. This translates into CASSTTSGTKETQYF.

This chain connects TRBV13 to TRBJ2-7; 9 nucleotides agree with TRBD2. V lost 2 bases to trimming and J lost 4 bases; unmatched junction nucleotides: 3. In germline, CDR1 is PRHDT, CDR2 FYEKMQ (reference sequence). The CDR3 extends over 14 amino acids. CDR3 nucleotide sequence: TGTGCCAGCAGCTTACGTAGCGGGAGATACGAGCAGTACTTC. It codes for CASSLRSGRYEQYF.

The chain couples TRBV28 to TRBJ2-7; 8 bases align to TRBD2. This CDR3 spans 14 amino acids. CDR1 is MDHEN, CDR2 SYDVKM, per germline. After removal of 6 bases from V and 8 bases from J, the junction contained 12 bases not matched to a gene. DNA for the CDR3: TGTGCCAGCAGGCCGGGGGGGGACCGCCCTAAGCAGTACTTC. Amino acid sequence: CASRPGGDRPKQYF.

The chain joins TRBV10-3 to TRBJ2-7, with unresolved D. The CDR3 runs 13 residues. Germline CDR1 is ENHRY and CDR2 is SYGVKD. V was pared by 3 bases and J by 0 bases, with 6 bases between. This CDR3 is CAISDGSSYEQYF. CDR3 nucleotide sequence: TGTGCCATCAGTGACGGTAGCTCCTACGAGCAGTACTTC.

The chain uses TRBV2 and TRBJ2-3; D not certain. This CDR3 has 14 residues. V was pared by 2 bases and J by 5 bases, with 11 bases between. Germline V CDR1 and CDR2: SNHLY, FYNNEI. The CDR3 region is CASSEQKVRDTQYF. CDR3 bases: TGTGCCAGCAGTGAACAGAAAGTAAGAGATACGCAGTATTTT. The variable domain in full, with the rest retrieved from reference TRBV2 and TRBJ2-3, is EPEVTQTPSHQVTQMGQEVILRCVPISNHLYFYWYRQILGQKVEFLVSFYNNEISEKSEIFDDQFSVERPDGSNFTLKIRSTKLEDSAMYFCASSEQKVRDTQYFGPGTRLTVL.

This clone was counted only a few times. V gene TRBV18 combines with J gene TRBJ1-2; D is uncertain. CDR3 length: 15 residues. Deletions cut 3 bases from V and 4 bases from J, with 15 bases between. Germline assignment: CDR1 KGHSH and CDR2 LQKENI. The CDR3 here is CASSPPGSSTYGYTF. In DNA form, the CDR3 reads TGTGCCAGCTCACCTCCGGGGTCCTCTACCTATGGCTACACCTTC.

The J gene is TRBJ2-1, the V gene TRBV5-1; D uncertain. V dropped 4 bases and J dropped 4 bases, with 15 bases sitting between them. This CDR3 has 15 amino acids. Germline assignment: CDR1 SGHRS and CDR2 YFSETQ. The CDR3: CASSPPDAAYNEQFF. CDR3 bases: TGCGCCAGCAGCCCCCCTGACGCAGCGTACAATGAGCAGTTCTTC.

This CDR3 reads CASSIPGVGTGELFF. The CDR3 DNA follows: TGTGCCAGTAGTATTCCGGGGGTGGGCACCGGGGAGCTGTTTTTT. V usage is TRBV19 and J usage is TRBJ2-2; D may be TRBD2 (6 bases). Germline V gene lookup returns CDR1 LNHDA and CDR2 SQIVND (reference sequence). V was shortened by 3 bases and J by 4 bases, with 12 bases between the two germline ends. The CDR3 runs to 15 residues.

The chain employs TRBV11-2 and TRBJ2-7; no firm D call. Germline CDR1 reads SGHAT; CDR2 reads FQNNGV. CDR3 length: 15 amino acids. Trimming removed 5 bases at V and 0 bases at J, with 14 bases between. The CDR3 loop reads CASSPSAGSSYEQYF. CDR3 in DNA: TGTGCCAGCAGCCCCTCGGCAGGCAGCTCCTACGAGCAGTACTTC.

CDR3 in amino acids: CASSHKWRELTDTQYF. For the CDR3, the DNA is TGTGCCAGCAGCCACAAGTGGCGGGAGCTCACAGATACGCAGTATTTT. The chain recombines TRBV5-5 with TRBJ2-3; the match to TRBD2 covers 7 bases. From germline, CDR1 is SGHKS and CDR2 YYEKEE (reference sequence). Trimming at V came to 4 bases and at J to 2 bases, leaving 10 bases not matched to a gene. The CDR3 is made up of 16 amino acids.

Points on this clone: A read error may produce the germline difference seen at one junction end. V and J are TRBV7-7 and TRBJ2-1; a weak D match, TRBD2 (5 bases). The CDR3 is 15 amino acids. The germline CDR1 and CDR2 sequences are SSHAT and FNYEAQ (reference sequence). CDR3 sequence reads: CASSLGSGSYNEQFF. The DNA of the CDR3 is TGTGCTAGCAGCTTAGGAAGCGGCTCCTACAATGAGCAGTTCTTC.

The rearrangement joins TRBV4-1 to TRBJ2-7; D not certain. This CDR3 has 15 amino acids. Germline V gene sequence: CDR1 MGHRA, CDR2 YSYEKL. The germline V and J ends were trimmed by 0 bases and 7 bases, with 16 bases remaining between them. The CDR3 bases are TGCGCCAGCAGCCAAGATATTGGCCTTAATTGGGAGCAGTACTTC. This sequence encodes CASSQDIGLNWEQYF.

Concerning this clone itself: The sample holds other DNA sequences that translate to the same CDR3. This rearrangement joins TRBV29-1 to TRBJ2-1; 7 positions match TRBD2. The CDR3 length is 13 residues. V was pared by 4 bases and J by 4 bases, with 4 bases of the junction left unmatched. Germline assignment: CDR1 SQVTM and CDR2 ANQGSEA. CDR3 coding DNA: TGCAGCGTTGTTGGCGGGAGTTACAATGAGCAGTTCTTC. Its protein product is CSVVGGSYNEQFF.

CDR3 amino acids: CASSLGRPYNEQFF. CDR3 DNA: TGTGCCAGCTCGTTAGGACGGCCGTACAATGAGCAGTTCTTC. The J gene is TRBJ2-1, the V gene TRBV18, with D unresolved. Germline-derived CDR1 and CDR2 are KGHSH and LQKENI. The V and J ends lost 6 bases and 4 bases respectively, with 13 bases between them. This CDR3 comprises 14 residues.

The V gene is TRBV6-4, the J gene TRBJ2-6; D is ambiguous. Germline CDR1 and CDR2: MRHNA and SNTAGT. This CDR3 is built from 15 residues. V was clipped by 4 bases and J by 0 bases, with 7 bases between them. CDR3 region: CASSVAFSGANVLTF. For the CDR3, the DNA is TGTGCCAGCAGTGTCGCCTTCTCTGGGGCCAACGTCCTGACTTTC.

The chain has TRBV10-2 and TRBJ1-5, with unresolved D. V gave up 2 bases and J gave up 4 bases, with 12 bases separating them. The V gene's germline CDR1 is WSHSY and CDR2 SAAADI. The CDR3 sequence is 15 residues long. The DNA of the CDR3 is TGCGCCAGCAGTGAGATTGGTACAGCTAATCAGCCCCAGCATTTT. The encoded protein is CASSEIGTANQPQHF.

This sequence joins TRBV6-6 and TRBJ2-1, with 10 bases aligning to TRBD2. V gave up 5 bases and J gave up 11 bases; unmatched junction bases: 12. CDR1 MNHNY and CDR2 SVGAGI come from the germline V gene (reference sequence). This CDR3 is built from 15 residues. The CDR3 loop is CASSTLAGVGEKQFF. The CDR3 DNA follows: TGTGCCAGCAGTACTCTAGCGGGAGTGGGAGAAAAGCAGTTCTTC.

The gene calls are TRBV7-2 and TRBJ2-5; 7 positions match TRBD2. This CDR3 has 14 residues. Germline lookup yields CDR1 SGHTA and CDR2 FQGNSA. Trimming took 4 bases from V and 7 from J; bases not matched to a gene: 9. CDR3 sequence: CASSSGLVLGTQYF. In DNA form, the CDR3 reads TGTGCCAGCAGCTCCGGACTAGTACTGGGGACCCAGTACTTC.

CDR3 nucleotide sequence: TGTGCCAGCAGCTTAGCGGGAGGGTTCTACAATGAGCAGTTCTTC. Translated: CASSLAGGFYNEQFF. J is TRBJ2-1 and V is TRBV11-2; 8 nucleotides line up with TRBD2. The CDR3 has 15 residues. Per germline, CDR1 SGHAT and CDR2 FQNNGV. J was trimmed by 3 bases and V by 1 base; bases with no gene match: 2. Drawing the rest from reference TRBV11-2 and TRBJ2-1, the complete variable domain is EAGVAQSPRYKIIEKRQSVAFWCNPISGHATLYWYQQILGQGPKLLIQFQNNGVVDDSQLPKDRFSAERLKGVDSTLKIQPAKLEDSAVYLCASSLAGGFYNEQFFGPGTRLTVL.

The rearrangement joins TRBV7-9 to TRBJ1-1, with D uncertain. The CDR3 spans 14 residues. Trimming pared 2 bases from V and 5 bases from J, leaving 12 bases between. Germline assignment: CDR1 SEHNR and CDR2 FQNEAQ (reference sequence). The CDR3 spells CASSLSGTGTEAFF. CDR3 nucleotides: TGTGCCAGCAGCTTAAGTGGTACTGGAACTGAAGCTTTCTTT.